These 5 T cell receptor beta chains were all obtained from the same sample, sequenced in a study of identical twins. TCRdb processed the 5' RACE reads anew with MiXCR; each CDR3 protein has one entry. The data show approximately 600,000 distinct CDR3 sequences, more than 9% seen once. The same data also contributed to another study, on yellow fever vaccine responses in identical twins.

Material for sequencing was PBMCs. The receptors originated from a woman younger than 35 in good health.

CDR3 region: CASSSLYPGANVLTF. DNA for the CDR3: TGTGCCAGCAGCTCATTATACCCTGGGGCCAACGTCCTGACTTTC. The gene calls are TRBV7-2 and TRBJ2-6; unclear D gene. The ends were cut back, 4 bases at V and 2 bases at J, with 9 bases in the middle. This CDR3 spans 15 amino acids. From germline, CDR1 is SGHTA and CDR2 FQGNSA.

This chain joins TRBV7-9 and TRBJ2-3, with D uncertain. There are 15 residues in the CDR3. The V end was cut by 1 base, the J end by 2 bases, with 10 bases between. Germline V gene lookup returns CDR1 SEHNR and CDR2 FQNEAQ (reference sequence). The CDR3 DNA reads TGTGCCAGCAGCTTAGTCGTACTACCCACAGATACGCAGTATTTT. The encoded protein is CASSLVVLPTDTQYF.

This clonotype showed up just a few times. The chain joins TRBV25-1 to TRBJ1-1; D is undetermined. Trimming removed 3 bases from V and 1 base from J, with 12 bases in between. The CDR3 is made up of 15 amino acids. Per germline, CDR1 MGHDK and CDR2 SYGVNS. The CDR3 nucleotides read TGTGCCAGCAGTGATCTAGGGAAGCCGAACACTGAAGCTTTCTTT. This encodes CASSDLGKPNTEAFF.

Concerning this clonotype itself: This may come from a read error, since a much larger clone is one base off. V and J are TRBV20-1 and TRBJ2-2, with D possibly being TRBD1 (5 bases). CDR3 length equals 11 residues. Looked up from germline, CDR1 is DFQATT and CDR2 is SNEGSKA (reference sequence). This chain's CDR3 is CSATGTVELFF. For the CDR3, the DNA is TGCAGTGCCACAGGCACCGTGGAGCTGTTTTTT.

As regards this clonotype: A much larger clone is a single base away; this may be a read error. V gene TRBV7-8 combines with J gene TRBJ2-5, with 14 nucleotides matching TRBD2. This CDR3 comprises 16 residues. Germline-derived CDR1 and CDR2 are SGHVS and FQNEAQ. After removal of 4 bases from V and 7 bases from J, the junction contained 8 bases not matched to a gene. Written as DNA, the CDR3 is TGTGCCAGCAGCTCCACCCACGGGACTAGCGGGGGGACCCAGTACTTC. This encodes CASSSTHGTSGGTQYF.